The next 4 T cell receptor beta chains were all read from a single sample in a study of lymphopenia after photon versus proton radiotherapy. Clones were sequenced by immunoSEQ multiplex PCR, and TCRdb holds only the in-frame ones, with some missing. The sample has tens of thousands of clones, about nine tenths seen once; the top ten hold 45% to 50%. The material sequenced was peripheral blood, taken from a patient treated with proton-based radiotherapy. Receptor source: a woman aged 60-75 years with cholangiocarcinoma. Some clones in this sample may be carry-over from other donors' samples.

The V and J genes are TRBV4-1 and TRBJ1-2; 11 bases agree with TRBD1. The CDR3 is 18 amino acids. Unmatched junction bases numbered 6, after V lost 0 bases and J lost 0 bases. The V gene's germline CDR1 is MGHRA and CDR2 YSYEKL. This CDR3 is CASSQDRTGGASNYGYTF. In DNA form, the CDR3 reads TGCGCCAGCAGCCAAGACAGGACAGGGGGCGCTTCTAACTATGGCTACACCTTC.

The chain combines TRBV5-1 with TRBJ1-1, with D possibly matching TRBD1 (6 bases). V dropped 0 bases and J dropped 8 bases, with 17 bases sitting between them. The germline V gene has CDR1 SGHRS and CDR2 YFSETQ. This CDR3 comprises 15 residues. CDR3 amino acids: CASSLVETGRREAFF. The CDR3 DNA reads TGCGCCAGCAGCTTGGTAGAGACAGGACGACGGGAAGCTTTCTTT.

V is TRBV2 and J is TRBJ2-7, with a possible D match to TRBD1 (6 bases). Germline V gene lookup returns CDR1 SNHLY and CDR2 FYNNEI. The CDR3 spans 14 residues. The ends were cut back, 6 bases at V and 0 bases at J, with 12 bases in the middle. CDR3 DNA: TGTGCCAGCAGCGATAGGGACAACTCCTACGAGCAGTACTTC. It translates to CASSDRDNSYEQYF.

The CDR3 nucleotides are TGCGCCAGCAGCCAAGCCGGGACACCCCAAGCTTTCTTT. Its protein is CASSQAGTPQAFF. This chain connects TRBV4-3 to TRBJ1-1, with D maybe TRBD1 (6 bases). The germline gives CDR1 LGHNA, CDR2 YSLEER. V lost 1 base, J lost 9 bases, and 12 bases lay in between. The length of the CDR3 is 13 residues.